This TCR beta chain originates from a study of T cells in Graves' hyperthyroidism and ophthalmopathy. Authors of the study amplified TCR beta CDR3 regions from RNA transcripts. With the HTBI primer set, the TCR CDR3 went through a first round of RT-PCR. Each CDR3 protein gets one entry after TCRdb re-called the multiplex PCR reads with MiXCR. The data show under 350,000 distinct CDR3 sequences, approximately 15% seen once. This clonotype was detected many times. On the basis of clinical symptoms, serum thyroxine and TRAb, thyroid ultrasound and orbital computed tomography, diagnoses were made. This clonotype was sampled from a woman aged 60-75 years with Graves' ophthalmopathy. Sequencing was done on a sample of blood.

CDR3 loop: CASSQTGSLYGYTF. CDR3 DNA: TGTGCCAGCAGTCAGACCGGGTCCCTCTATGGCTACACCTTC. V usage is TRBV28 and J usage is TRBJ1-2; D unresolved. Germline values: CDR1 MDHEN, CDR2 SYDVKM. V lost 5 bases to trimming and J lost 4 bases, with 14 bases between them. The CDR3 is made up of 14 amino acids.